A selection of T cell receptor beta chains follows, all from one sample in a study of patients and donors after allogeneic stem cell transplantation. One entry per CDR3 protein, called by TCRdb with MiXCR from the RT-PCR reads. The sample has around 150,000 distinct CDR3 sequences; 25% to 35% are singletons. The sample comprised blood, either unsorted or a sorted T cell fraction (not recorded which). The source of these receptors is a human donor who was either an allogeneic HSCT recipient or a stem cell or donor lymphocyte infusion donor (not recorded which). It is not recorded whose cells these are; they may come from a transplant donor. CDR3s include the opening cysteine and the closing phenylalanine or tryptophan. The order of the fields is D gene, J gene, CDR3 length, clone size, V gene, CDR3 DNA, CDR3 protein. D genes are given only for firm matches. Size values are once, few and many counts, or a class for expanded clones, and some rows have none.

.	TRBJ2-1	14	many	TRBV20-1	TGCAGTGCAACCGGCCCTAAACGCTGGGATGAGCAGTTCTTC	CSATGPKRWDEQFF
.	TRBJ2-1	13	.	TRBV20-1	TGCAGTGCTAGGACCCTAAGGGCGAATGAGCAGTTCTTC	CSARTLRANEQFF
.	TRBJ2-7	13	few	TRBV28	TGTGCCAGCAGGGACGGCGCTTCCTACGAGCAGTACTTC	CASRDGASYEQYF
TRBD1	TRBJ1-1	15	few	TRBV3-1	TGTGCCAGCAGCCAAGGGGACAGAATGAACACTGAAGCTTTCTTT	CASSQGDRMNTEAFF
.	TRBJ2-1	16	.	TRBV21-1	TGTGCCAGCAGCCCCCAGGGACTAGCGGGAGGTAATGAGCAGTTCTTC	CASSPQGLAGGNEQFF
TRBD1	TRBJ2-3	15	.	TRBV12-3/TRBV12-4	TGTGCCAGCATTTACAGGGGGCGAGTATCAGATACGCAGTATTTT	CASIYRGRVSDTQYF
.	TRBJ1-4	13	few	TRBV20-1	TGCAGTGCTACCCCAGGAGGAAACGAAAAACTGTTTTTT	CSATPGGNEKLFF
.	TRBJ2-2	13	.	TRBV20-1	TGCAGTGCTAGAAAACCGAACACCGGGGAGCTGTTTTTT	CSARKPNTGELFF
.	TRBJ1-2	14	few	TRBV6-5	TGTGCCAGCAGCCTAGACAGTGTTGGCTATGGCTACACCTTC	CASSLDSVGYGYTF
TRBD1	TRBJ2-1	16	.	TRBV7-2	TGTGCCAGCAGCTGGAACAGGGGGAGGAAAGCCAATGAGCAGTTCTTC	CASSWNRGRKANEQFF
.	TRBJ1-2	15	few	TRBV4-2	TGTGCCAGCAGCCAAGAACAACAAGCTAACTATGGCTACACCTTC	CASSQEQQANYGYTF
.	TRBJ2-7	14	.	TRBV21-1	TGTGCCAGCAGCAAAGGGAACAGGGTCTACGAGCAGTACTTC	CASSKGNRVYEQYF
.	TRBJ2-4	16	.	TRBV4-2	TGTGCCAGCAGCCAAGAGAACAGCCCCGCCAAAAACATTCAGTACTTC	CASSQENSPAKNIQYF
.	TRBJ2-7	17	.	TRBV15	TGTGCCACCAGCAGAGAGAGACTGGTCGTGGGCTCCTACGAGCAGTACTTC	CATSRERLVVGSYEQYF
.	TRBJ1-5	13	many	TRBV20-1	TGCAGTGCTAGAGCCCGGGTTAATCAGCCCCAGCATTTT	CSARARVNQPQHF
.	TRBJ2-4	18	.	TRBV3-1	TGTGCCAGCAGCCCCCACCTATTTAGCGTGCTAGCCAAAAACATTCAGTACTTC	CASSPHLFSVLAKNIQYF
.	TRBJ2-7	11	.	TRBV6-2/TRBV6-3	TGTGCCAGCAGTTCTAGTTCGGTGCAGTACTTC	CASSSSSVQYF
TRBD1	TRBJ2-1	15	.	TRBV12-3/TRBV12-4	TGTGCCAGCAGTTCCACCGGGACAGGGAGAAATGAGCAGTTCTTC	CASSSTGTGRNEQFF
.	TRBJ2-5	14	.	TRBV5-1	TGCGCCAGCAGCTCCCCTGGGAGGCAAGAGACCCAGTACTTC	CASSSPGRQETQYF
TRBD1	TRBJ2-7	14	.	TRBV5-6	TGTGCCAGCAGGTTACAGGGGTCCCCCTACGAGCAGTACTTC	CASRLQGSPYEQYF
.	TRBJ2-3	16	.	TRBV5-1	TGCGCCAGCAGCTTCTTCCTAAGGGAGATTTCGGATACGCAGTATTTT	CASSFFLREISDTQYF
.	TRBJ2-1	14	.	TRBV27	TGTGCCAGCAGTTACCGGGACGGTAACAATGAGCAGTTCTTC	CASSYRDGNNEQFF
.	TRBJ2-3	15	.	TRBV2	TGTGCCAGCAGTGAACTTGGGCTAGCAGCAGATACGCAGTATTTT	CASSELGLAADTQYF
TRBD1	TRBJ1-2	12	few	TRBV7-6	TGTGCCAGCAGCCTGACAGGGTATGGCTACACCTTC	CASSLTGYGYTF
TRBD1	TRBJ1-5	15	.	TRBV5-6	TGTGCCAGCAGCGCCCTACAGGGGGCTCATCAGCCCCAGCATTTT	CASSALQGAHQPQHF
.	TRBJ2-2	16	few	TRBV18	TGTGCCAGCTCCTCTCCGGGACATCAGAACACCGGGGAGCTGTTTTTT	CASSSPGHQNTGELFF
.	TRBJ1-5	14	few	TRBV4-3	TGCGCCAGCAGCCAAGATCCGGGGAGTTGGCCCCAGCATTTT	CASSQDPGSWPQHF
.	TRBJ2-4	16	.	TRBV14	TGTGCCAGCAGCCCCGGACGGCCTCTAGCCAAAAACATTCAGTACTTC	CASSPGRPLAKNIQYF
.	TRBJ1-5	14	many	TRBV10-3	TGTGCCATCAGCGGCAACGAGGGCAATCAGCCCCAGCATTTT	CAISGNEGNQPQHF
TRBD1	TRBJ1-4	17	few	TRBV2	TGTGCCAGCAGTAAAGCCTCTTGGACAGGGGAAAATGAAAAACTGTTTTTT	CASSKASWTGENEKLFF
.	TRBJ1-5	13	many	TRBV7-2	TGTGCCAGCAGCTTACAGGGTTATCAGCCCCAGCATTTT	CASSLQGYQPQHF
TRBD1	TRBJ2-7	15	few	TRBV29-1	TGCAGCGTTGAAACCACCGGGACAGGGATGGGCGAGCAGTACTTC	CSVETTGTGMGEQYF
.	TRBJ1-5	14	many	TRBV5-1	TGCGCCAGCTGGGACACCGGACTGTATCAGCCCCAGCATTTT	CASWDTGLYQPQHF
TRBD1	TRBJ2-7	14	few	TRBV3-1	TGTGCCAGCAGCCCCCGGGACAGGACCTACGAGCAGTACTTC	CASSPRDRTYEQYF
TRBD2	TRBJ2-1	15	.	TRBV5-1	TGCGCCAGCAGCTTGGTGGGCGGGAGGTACAATGAGCAGTTCTTC	CASSLVGGRYNEQFF
TRBD1	TRBJ2-1	14	.	TRBV4-3	TGCGCCAGCTCCGGACAGGGCCTCTACAATGAGCAGTTCTTC	CASSGQGLYNEQFF
.	TRBJ2-3	12	few	TRBV6-6	TGTGCCAGCAGTTCGAGGGGAAATACGCAGTATTTT	CASSSRGNTQYF
.	TRBJ1-4	14	few	TRBV28	TGTGCCAGCAGTACACAGGGCAGGGCTGAAAAACTGTTTTTT	CASSTQGRAEKLFF